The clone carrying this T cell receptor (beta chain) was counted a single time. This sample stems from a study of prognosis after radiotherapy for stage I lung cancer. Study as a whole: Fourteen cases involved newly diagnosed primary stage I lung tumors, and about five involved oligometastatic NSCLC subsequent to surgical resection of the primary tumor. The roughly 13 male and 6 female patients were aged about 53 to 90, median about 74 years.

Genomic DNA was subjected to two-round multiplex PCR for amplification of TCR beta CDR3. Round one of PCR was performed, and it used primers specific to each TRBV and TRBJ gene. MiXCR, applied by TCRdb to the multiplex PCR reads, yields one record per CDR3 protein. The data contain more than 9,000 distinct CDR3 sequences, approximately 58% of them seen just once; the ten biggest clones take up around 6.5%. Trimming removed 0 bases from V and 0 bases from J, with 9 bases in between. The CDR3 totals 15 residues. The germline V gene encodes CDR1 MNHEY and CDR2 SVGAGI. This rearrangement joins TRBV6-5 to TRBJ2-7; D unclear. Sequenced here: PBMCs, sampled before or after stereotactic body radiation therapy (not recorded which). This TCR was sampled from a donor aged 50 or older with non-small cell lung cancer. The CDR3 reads CASSYSSLGSYEQYF. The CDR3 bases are TGTGCCAGCAGTTACTCGAGTCTAGGCTCCTACGAGCAGTACTTC.